The sequence of this T cell receptor beta chain was determined in a study of blood T cell repertoires in COVID-19. Study-level information: The study drew acute and convalescent COVID-19 samples from the United States, Italy and Spain.

Data came from immunoSEQ multiplex PCR; TCRdb stores just in-frame clones and leaves some out. This sample has about 77,000 clones, with 75% to 85% found just once. This clone appeared a few times. The clonotype originates from a woman aged 70-85 years with acute or convalescent COVID-19. What was sequenced was peripheral blood.

The CDR3: CSGTGDVSYNEQFF. The CDR3 DNA sequence: TGCAGCGGGACAGGGGACGTCTCCTACAATGAGCAGTTCTTC. The J gene is TRBJ2-1, the V gene TRBV29-1; 9 nucleotides agree with TRBD1. The length of the CDR3 is 14 residues. V lost 7 bases to trimming and J lost 0 bases; unmatched junction nucleotides: 4. Germline V gene sequence: CDR1 SQVTM, CDR2 ANQGSEA.